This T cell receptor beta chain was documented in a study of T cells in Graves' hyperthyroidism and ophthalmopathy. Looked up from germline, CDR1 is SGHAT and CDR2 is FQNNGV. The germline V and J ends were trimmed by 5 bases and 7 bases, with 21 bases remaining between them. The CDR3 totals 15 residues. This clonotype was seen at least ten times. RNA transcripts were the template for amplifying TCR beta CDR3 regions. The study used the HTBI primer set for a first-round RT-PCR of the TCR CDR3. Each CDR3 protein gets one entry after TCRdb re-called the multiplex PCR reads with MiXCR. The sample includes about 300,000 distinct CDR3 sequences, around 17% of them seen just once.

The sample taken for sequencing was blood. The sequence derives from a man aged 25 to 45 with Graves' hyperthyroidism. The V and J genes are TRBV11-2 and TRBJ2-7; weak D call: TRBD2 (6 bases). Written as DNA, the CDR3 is TGTGCCAGCAGCCCCCAAGGAGGGCCTTTCGGTGAGCAGTACTTC. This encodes CASSPQGGPFGEQYF.